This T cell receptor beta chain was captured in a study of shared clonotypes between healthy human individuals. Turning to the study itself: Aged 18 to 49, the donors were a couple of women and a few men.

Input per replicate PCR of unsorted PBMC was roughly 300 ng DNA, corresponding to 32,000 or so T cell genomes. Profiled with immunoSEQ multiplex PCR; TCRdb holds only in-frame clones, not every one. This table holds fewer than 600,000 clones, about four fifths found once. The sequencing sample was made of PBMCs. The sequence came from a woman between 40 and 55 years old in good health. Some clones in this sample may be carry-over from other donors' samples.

The CDR3 DNA follows: TGTGCCTCCACCGGGACAGGGGGCTTTCAGCCCCAGCATTTT. Translating it yields CASTGTGGFQPQHF. This chain joins TRBV2 and TRBJ1-5; 12 positions agree with TRBD1. After removal of 11 bases from V and 6 bases from J, the junction contained 8 bases not matched to a gene. There are 14 residues in the CDR3. Germline-derived CDR1 and CDR2 are SNHLY and FYNNEI.